Below are 27 T cell receptor beta chains sequenced from a single sample in a study of T cells in Graves' hyperthyroidism and ophthalmopathy. TCR beta CDR3 regions were amplified from RNA transcripts. Initially, a first-round RT-PCR of the TCR CDR3 employed the HTBI primer set. TCRdb analysed the multiplex PCR reads with MiXCR anew, one entry per CDR3 protein. The data show hundreds of thousands of distinct CDR3 sequences, about 13% seen once. Material: blood. These receptors were taken from a woman younger than 35 with Graves' hyperthyroidism.

Concerning this clonotype: This clone may be a read error of a much larger clone one base away. The J gene is TRBJ2-1, the V gene TRBV20-1, with TRBD2 matching 12 bases. The DNA matches TRBJ2-7 better at its end, which makes the J call doubtful. The CDR3 runs to 16 residues. The germline V gene has CDR1 DFQATT and CDR2 SNEGSKA (reference sequence). The CDR3 DNA is TGCAGTGCAAAGCCCCCTCTAGCGGGGGGGATCAATGAGCAGTACTTC. This gives the protein CSAKPPLAGGINEQYF.

With regard to this clonotype: A much more abundant neighbour one base away suggests this may be a read error. J is TRBJ1-1 and V is TRBV29-1, with TRBD1 matching over 7 bases. CDR3 length: 13 residues. The V segment lost 7 bases and the J segment 0 bases; nucleotides outside the gene matches: 5. Germline CDR1 is SQVTM and CDR2 is ANQGSEA. The CDR3 DNA is TGCAGCGCTTGGGACAGTATGAACACTGAAGCTTTCTTT. Translating it yields CSAWDSMNTEAFF.

The V gene is TRBV4-1, the J gene TRBJ2-1, with 12 bases lining up with TRBD2. Germline V gene sequence: CDR1 MGHRA, CDR2 YSYEKL. The CDR3 runs 21 residues. The trim removed 0 bases at V and 0 bases at J, leaving 12 bases unmatched. The CDR3 coding sequence is TGCGCCAGCAGCCAAGAGGTCCCGGGACTAGCGGGCCTCAGCTCCTACAATGAGCAGTTCTTC. Translating gives CASSQEVPGLAGLSSYNEQFF.

The table lists this clonotype with many counts. The chain recombines TRBV27 with TRBJ2-7, with TRBD1 matching 10 bases. Germline CDR1 reads MNHEY; CDR2 reads SMNVEV (reference sequence). The V segment lost 3 bases and the J segment 2 bases; nucleotides outside the gene matches: 1. The CDR3 has 14 residues. CDR3 residues: CASSFGTGAYEQYF. Here the CDR3 DNA reads TGTGCCAGCAGTTTTGGGACAGGGGCCTACGAGCAGTACTTC.

The chain uses TRBV6-1 and TRBJ2-6; D uncertain. Looked up from germline, CDR1 is MNHNS and CDR2 is SASEGT. V dropped 2 bases and J dropped 0 bases, with 11 bases sitting between them. The length of the CDR3 is 17 residues. This chain's CDR3 is CASSEFVSHSGANVLTF. The CDR3 nucleotides read TGTGCCAGCAGTGAATTTGTCAGCCACTCTGGGGCCAACGTCCTGACTTTC.

The sample holds a few counts of this clonotype. J is TRBJ1-1 and V is TRBV6-5; D is perhaps TRBD1 (5 bases). V shed 0 bases and J shed 1 base, with 9 bases lying between them. From germline, CDR1 is MNHEY and CDR2 SVGAGI. The CDR3 runs 15 residues. The CDR3 protein is CASSYSGGANTEAFF. The CDR3 DNA follows: TGTGCCAGCAGTTACTCGGGCGGGGCGAACACTGAAGCTTTCTTT.

This clonotype showed up many times. This sequence joins TRBV10-3 and TRBJ2-1; D is possibly TRBD2 (6 bases). The CDR3 totals 16 residues. The V gene lost 4 bases and the J gene lost 0 bases, with 13 bases spanning the gap. Germline V lookup: CDR1 ENHRY, CDR2 SYGVKD. CDR3 DNA: TGTGCCATCAGTGGGCCTAGCGCGAGCTCCTACAATGAGCAGTTCTTC. It codes for CAISGPSASSYNEQFF.

This clonotype was seen repeatedly, ten times or more. V usage is TRBV10-3 and J usage is TRBJ1-1; no reliable D call. The germline gives CDR1 ENHRY, CDR2 SYGVKD. CDR3 size: 15 residues. V lost 0 bases and J lost 4, with 12 bases in between. DNA for the CDR3: TGTGCCATCAGTGAGTCTGCAGAAGGAGGCACTGAAGCTTTCTTT. This gives the protein CAISESAEGGTEAFF.

This clonotype was recorded at least ten times. The CDR3 spells CASSFGAGGTDTQYF. The CDR3 DNA reads TGTGCCAGCAGTTTCGGCGCGGGGGGCACAGATACGCAGTATTTT. The chain links TRBV27 to TRBJ2-3; 7 bases are shared with TRBD2. Germline CDR1 is MNHEY and CDR2 is SMNVEV (reference sequence). This CDR3 spans 15 amino acids. The V gene end was trimmed by 3 bases and the J gene end by 1 base; junction bases not matched to a gene: 4.

There are many counts of this clonotype. Sequence at one end of the junction differs from germline and may be a read error. The chain is built from TRBV20-1 and TRBJ2-1; a possible D gene is TRBD1 (7 bases). The CDR3 length is 15 residues. The germline gives CDR1 DFQATT, CDR2 SNEGSKA (reference sequence). This CDR3 is CSARDQGEAYNEQLF. DNA for the CDR3: TGCAGTGCTAGAGATCAGGGGGAGGCCTACAATGAGCAGCTCTTC.

This chain connects TRBV9 to TRBJ2-2; the D gene is possibly TRBD2 (6 bases). Germline lookup yields CDR1 SGDLS and CDR2 YYNGEE. The CDR3 is made up of 14 amino acids. V shed 0 bases and J shed 7 bases, with 10 bases lying between them. In DNA form, the CDR3 reads TGTGCCAGCAGCGTAGGGGCGGGGATCGGGGAGCTGTTTTTT. The encoded protein is CASSVGAGIGELFF.

This clonotype was found a few times. V is TRBV29-1 and J is TRBJ1-4, with 7 bases identical to TRBD1. J lost 7 bases, V lost 6 bases, and 5 bases had no gene match. The germline CDR1 and CDR2 sequences are SQVTM and ANQGSEA. CDR3 length equals 12 residues. CDR3 nucleotides: TGCAGCGTGGAGGACAGGTCTGAAAAACTGTTTTTT. Its protein is CSVEDRSEKLFF.

The sample holds many counts of this clonotype. The V gene is TRBV3-1, the J gene TRBJ2-7; 9 bases line up with TRBD2. The CDR3 is 14 amino acids. The germline CDR1 and CDR2 sequences are LGHDT and YNNKEL (reference sequence). J was trimmed by 3 bases and V by 6 bases; bases with no gene match: 6. As DNA, the CDR3 is TGTGCCAGCAGTTCCGGCGGGGGGGACTACGAGCAGTACTTC. Protein sequence: CASSSGGGDYEQYF.

V and J are TRBV6-1 and TRBJ2-7; D is possibly TRBD1 or TRBD2 (6 bases each). The V and J ends lost 6 bases and 0 bases respectively, with 15 bases between them. Germline V gene data show CDR1 as MNHNS and CDR2 as SASEGT. This CDR3 has 15 residues. DNA of the CDR3: TGTGCCAGCAGCCCTAACGGGGGCCGCTCCTACGAGCAGTACTTC. It encodes CASSPNGGRSYEQYF.

This clonotype was detected ten times or more. V and J are TRBV28 and TRBJ2-7; TRBD1 might be the D (6 bases). Germline V gene sequence: CDR1 MDHEN, CDR2 SYDVKM. Trimming removed 1 base at V and 6 bases at J, with 16 bases between. The CDR3 is 15 amino acids. CDR3 nucleotide sequence: TGTGCCAGCAGTTTATCCTCGGGACAATTGGCCGAGCAGTACTTC. Translating it yields CASSLSSGQLAEQYF.

This clonotype was found once. With a much larger clone just one base away, this may be a read error. The chain has TRBV14 and TRBJ2-7, with D unresolved. The CDR3 has 12 residues. The germline V gene encodes CDR1 SGHDN and CDR2 FVKESK. Between the trimmed V and J ends, which lost 4 bases and 3 bases, there was a span of 7 bases. The chain's CDR3 is CASSRYNYEQYF. CDR3 nucleotides: TGTGCCAGCAGCCGGTACAACTACGAGCAGTACTTC.

This clonotype was detected ten times or more. This sequence joins TRBV28 and TRBJ2-1, with D possibly matching TRBD1 (5 bases). This CDR3 has 14 amino acids. CDR1 is MDHEN and CDR2 is SYDVKM in the germline V gene. V lost 4 bases and J lost 3, with 10 bases in between. The DNA for the CDR3 is TGTGCCAGCAGTTCCTCGACAGTCTACAATGAGCAGTTCTTC. It codes for CASSSSTVYNEQFF.

This clonotype was seen many times. This chain connects TRBV11-2 to TRBJ2-3; D is undetermined. Deletions cut 5 bases from V and 4 bases from J, with 7 bases between. CDR1 is SGHAT, CDR2 FQNNGV, per germline. This CDR3 is built from 12 residues. Written as DNA, the CDR3 is TGTGCCAGCAGCCCCACAGCAGATACGCAGTATTTT. Encoded protein: CASSPTADTQYF.

A word on this clonotype: This may come from a read error, since a much larger clone is one base off. The chain recombines TRBV7-9 with TRBJ1-2, with D possibly being TRBD1 (6 bases). The germline V gene encodes CDR1 SEHNR and CDR2 FQNEAQ (reference sequence). The CDR3 length is 13 residues. CDR3 nucleotides: TGTGCCAGCAGCTCTCGACAGGTTTTTGGCTACAGCTTC. Protein: CASSSRQVFGYSF.

V usage is TRBV28 and J usage is TRBJ2-7, with 11 bases that match TRBD1. The CDR3 loop spans 15 amino acids. CDR1 is MDHEN and CDR2 is SYDVKM in the germline V gene. J lost 7 bases, V lost 6 bases, and 11 bases had no gene match. The CDR3 nucleotides read TGTGCCAGCAGCACCCGGGACAGGGGGGTCGGGGAGCAGTACTTC. It is translated as CASSTRDRGVGEQYF.

In this sample, this clonotype turned up many times. This rearrangement joins TRBV7-3 to TRBJ2-5; 9 nucleotides agree with TRBD2. The CDR3 loop spans 17 amino acids. The junction had 7 bases not matched to a gene; V was cut back by 2 bases and J by 0 bases. Germline assignment: CDR1 SGHTA and CDR2 FQGTGA. CDR3 bases: TGTGCCAGCAGCTTACGTAGCGGGAGAAAGTACCAAGAGACCCAGTACTTC. Translation gives CASSLRSGRKYQETQYF.

In this sample, this clonotype turned up a few times. The chain couples TRBV5-1 to TRBJ2-7; D might be TRBD1 (6 bases). The germline V gene has CDR1 SGHRS and CDR2 YFSETQ. The CDR3 has 15 residues. V was trimmed by 4 bases and J by 0 bases, leaving 14 bases between them. The CDR3 is CASSPIGGPSYEQYF. The CDR3 coding sequence is TGCGCCAGCAGCCCGATAGGGGGACCCTCCTACGAGCAGTACTTC. Filled out from reference TRBV5-1 and TRBJ2-7, the complete variable domain reads KAGVTQTPRYLIKTRGQQVTLSCSPISGHRSVSWYQQTPGQGLQFLFEYFSETQRNKGNFPGRFSGRQFSNSRSEMNVSTLELGDSALYLCASSPIGGPSYEQYFGPGTRLTVT.

This clonotype was recorded many times. J is TRBJ2-3 and V is TRBV18, with D tentatively TRBD2 (5 bases). V lost 3 bases to trimming and J lost 1 base, with 11 bases between them. Germline V gives CDR1 KGHSH, CDR2 LQKENI. The CDR3 is 15 residues long. The CDR3 DNA follows: TGTGCCAGCTCACCTGGAGGACTCCGCACAGATACGCAGTATTTT. It is translated as CASSPGGLRTDTQYF.

The CDR3 DNA reads as TGTGCCAGCATGAGGGAGACGGCCGGGGAGCTGTTTTTT. Protein product: CASMRETAGELFF. The V gene is TRBV4-2, the J gene TRBJ2-2; TRBD2 might be the D (5 bases). Germline CDR1 and CDR2: LGHNA and YNFKEQ. Trimming left V 7 bases short and J 6 bases short, with 12 bases between. The length of the CDR3 is 13 residues.

The rearrangement uses TRBV19 and TRBJ1-1, with a weak D call TRBD1 (5 bases). Trimming pared 5 bases from V and 5 bases from J, leaving 9 bases between. Germline CDR1 is LNHDA and CDR2 is SQIVND (reference sequence). This CDR3 contains 12 residues. The CDR3 DNA follows: TGTGCCAGTAGTCTGGGGGAGACTGAAGCTTTCTTT. The encoded protein is CASSLGETEAFF.

The chain joins TRBV7-3 to TRBJ1-1, with a weak D call TRBD1 (5 bases). In germline, CDR1 is SGHTA, CDR2 FQGTGA. The germline V and J ends were trimmed by 5 bases and 7 bases, with 20 bases remaining between them. CDR3 length equals 15 residues. In DNA, the CDR3 is TGTGCCAGCAGCCAAGATGGGAGGGGATCAGGTGAAGCTTTCTTT. It codes for CASSQDGRGSGEAFF. Filled out from reference TRBV7-3 and TRBJ1-1, the complete variable domain reads GAGVSQTPSNKVTEKGKYVELRCDPISGHTALYWYRQSLGQGPEFLIYFQGTGAADDSGLPNDRFFAVRPEGSVSTLKIQRTERGDSAVYLCASSQDGRGSGEAFFGQGTRLTVV.

This clonotype was recorded many times. The J gene is TRBJ1-1, the V gene TRBV14; D unclear. With 0 bases removed from V and 1 base from J, the gap between germline ends came to 6 bases. This CDR3 has 14 residues. Germline CDR1 reads SGHDN; CDR2 reads FVKESK. CDR3: CASSQDPGNTEAFF. Written as DNA, the CDR3 is TGTGCCAGCAGCCAAGATCCAGGGAACACTGAAGCTTTCTTT.